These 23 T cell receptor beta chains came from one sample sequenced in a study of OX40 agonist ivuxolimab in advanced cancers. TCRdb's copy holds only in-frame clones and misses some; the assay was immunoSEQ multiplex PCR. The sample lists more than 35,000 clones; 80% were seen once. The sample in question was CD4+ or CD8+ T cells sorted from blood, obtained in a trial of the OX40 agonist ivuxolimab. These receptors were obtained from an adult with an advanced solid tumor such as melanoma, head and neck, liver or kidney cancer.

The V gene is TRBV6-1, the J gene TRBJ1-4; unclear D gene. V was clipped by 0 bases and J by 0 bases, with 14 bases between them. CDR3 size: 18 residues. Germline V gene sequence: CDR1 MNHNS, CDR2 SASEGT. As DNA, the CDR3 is TGTGCCAGCAGTGAAGCGCTTCGGGGTTCTGCAACTAATGAAAAACTGTTTTTT. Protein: CASSEALRGSATNEKLFF.

The CDR3 DNA reads as TGTGCCAGCAGCATCGCAGGGGGCCGCACAGATACGCAGTATTTT. It yields the protein CASSIAGGRTDTQYF. This chain joins TRBV11-1 and TRBJ2-3; TRBD1 matches at 8 bases. Germline CDR1 is SGHAT and CDR2 is FQDESV (reference sequence). The CDR3 is 15 amino acids. With V trimmed by 5 bases and J by 1 base, 5 bases remained unmatched.

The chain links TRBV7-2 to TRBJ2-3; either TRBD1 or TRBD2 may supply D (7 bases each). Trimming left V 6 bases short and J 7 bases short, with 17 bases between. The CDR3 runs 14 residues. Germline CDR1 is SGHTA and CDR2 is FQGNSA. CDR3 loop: CASSGGGGLNTQYF. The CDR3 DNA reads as TGTGCCAGCAGTGGGGGAGGGGGCTTAAATACGCAGTATTTT.

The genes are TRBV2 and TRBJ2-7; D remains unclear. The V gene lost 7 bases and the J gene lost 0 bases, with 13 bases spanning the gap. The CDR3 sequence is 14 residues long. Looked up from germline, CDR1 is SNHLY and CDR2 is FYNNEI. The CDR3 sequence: CASTTRGFSYEQYF. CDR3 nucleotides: TGTGCCAGCACCACCAGAGGTTTCTCCTACGAGCAGTACTTC.

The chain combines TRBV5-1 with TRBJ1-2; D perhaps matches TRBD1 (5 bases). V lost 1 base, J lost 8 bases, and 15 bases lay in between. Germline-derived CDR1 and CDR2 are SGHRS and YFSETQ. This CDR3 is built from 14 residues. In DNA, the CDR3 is TGCGCCAGCAGCTTGAGGACACCCCAAGGAGGCTACACCTTC. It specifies CASSLRTPQGGYTF.

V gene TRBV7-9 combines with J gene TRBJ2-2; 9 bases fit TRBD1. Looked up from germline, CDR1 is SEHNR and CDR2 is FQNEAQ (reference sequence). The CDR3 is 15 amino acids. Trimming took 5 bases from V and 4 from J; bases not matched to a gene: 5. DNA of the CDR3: TGTGCCAGCAGCCCACAGGGGGCTCGCACCGGGGAGCTGTTTTTT. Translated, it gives CASSPQGARTGELFF.

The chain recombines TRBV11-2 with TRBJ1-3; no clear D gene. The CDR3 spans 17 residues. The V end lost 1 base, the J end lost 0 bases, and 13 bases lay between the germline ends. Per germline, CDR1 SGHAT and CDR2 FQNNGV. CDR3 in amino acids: CASSLVNVGSSGNTIYF. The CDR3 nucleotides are TGTGCCAGCAGCTTAGTAAATGTCGGAAGCTCTGGAAACACCATATATTTT. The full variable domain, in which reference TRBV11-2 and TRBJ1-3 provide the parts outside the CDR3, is EAGVAQSPRYKIIEKRQSVAFWCNPISGHATLYWYQQILGQGPKLLIQFQNNGVVDDSQLPKDRFSAERLKGVDSTLKIQPAKLEDSAVYLCASSLVNVGSSGNTIYFGEGSWLTVV.

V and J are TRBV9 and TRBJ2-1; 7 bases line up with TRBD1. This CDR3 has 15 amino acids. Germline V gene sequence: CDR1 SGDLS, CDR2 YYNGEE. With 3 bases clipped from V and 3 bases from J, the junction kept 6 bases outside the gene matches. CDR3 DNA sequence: TGTGCCAGCAGCGCTCGGGGACAGATCTACAATGAGCAGTTCTTC. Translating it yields CASSARGQIYNEQFF.

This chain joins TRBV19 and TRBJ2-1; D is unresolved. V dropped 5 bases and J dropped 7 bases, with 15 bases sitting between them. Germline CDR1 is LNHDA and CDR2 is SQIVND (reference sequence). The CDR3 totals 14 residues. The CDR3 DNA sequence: TGTGCCAGTAGTGAAACCGGGCGGCGTAATGAGCAGTTCTTC. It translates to CASSETGRRNEQFF.

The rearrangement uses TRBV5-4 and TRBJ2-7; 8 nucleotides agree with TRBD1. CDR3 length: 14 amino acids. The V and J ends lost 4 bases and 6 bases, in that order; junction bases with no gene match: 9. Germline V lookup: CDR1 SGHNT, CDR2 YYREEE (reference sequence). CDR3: CASSPRQGKGEQYF. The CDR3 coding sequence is TGTGCCAGCAGCCCGAGACAGGGGAAGGGCGAGCAGTACTTC.

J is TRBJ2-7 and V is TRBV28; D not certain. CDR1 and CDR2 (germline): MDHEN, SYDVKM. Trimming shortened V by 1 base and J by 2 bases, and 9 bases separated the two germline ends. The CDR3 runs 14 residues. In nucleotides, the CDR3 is TGTGCCAGCAGTTTATCGACATCCACCTACGAGCAGTACTTC. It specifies CASSLSTSTYEQYF.

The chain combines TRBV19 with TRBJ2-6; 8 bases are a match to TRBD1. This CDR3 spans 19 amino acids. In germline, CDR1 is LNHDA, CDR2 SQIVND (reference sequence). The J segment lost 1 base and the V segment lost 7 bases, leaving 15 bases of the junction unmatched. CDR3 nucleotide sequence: TGTGCCAGTAAGGGGGACCCGGGACAGGAAGCTTCTGGGGCCAACGTCCTGACTTTC. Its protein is CASKGDPGQEASGANVLTF.

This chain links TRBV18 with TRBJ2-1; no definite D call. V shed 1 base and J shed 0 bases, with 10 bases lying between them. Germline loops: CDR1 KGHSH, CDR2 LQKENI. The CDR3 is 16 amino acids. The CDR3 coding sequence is TGTGCCAGCTCACCACAGCGCCGGAGCTCCTACAATGAGCAGTTCTTC. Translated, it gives CASSPQRRSSYNEQFF. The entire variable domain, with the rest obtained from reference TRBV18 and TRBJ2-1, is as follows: NAGVMQNPRHLVRRRGQEARLRCSPMKGHSHVYWYRQLPEEGLKFMVYLQKENIIDESGMPKERFSAEFPKEGPSILRIQQVVRGDSAAYFCASSPQRRSSYNEQFFGPGTRLTVL.

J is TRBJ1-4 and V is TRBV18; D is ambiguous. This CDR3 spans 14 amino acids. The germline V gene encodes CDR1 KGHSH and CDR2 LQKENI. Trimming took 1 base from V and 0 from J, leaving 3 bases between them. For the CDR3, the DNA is TGTGCCAGCTCACCACGGCCAACTAATGAAAAACTGTTTTTT. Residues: CASSPRPTNEKLFF.

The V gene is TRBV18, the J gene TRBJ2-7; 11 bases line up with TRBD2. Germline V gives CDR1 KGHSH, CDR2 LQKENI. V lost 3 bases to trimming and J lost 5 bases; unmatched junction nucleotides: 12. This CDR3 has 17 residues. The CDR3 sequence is CASSPTTSSGRTHEQYF. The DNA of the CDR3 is TGTGCCAGCTCACCCACCACTTCTAGCGGGAGGACCCACGAGCAGTACTTC.

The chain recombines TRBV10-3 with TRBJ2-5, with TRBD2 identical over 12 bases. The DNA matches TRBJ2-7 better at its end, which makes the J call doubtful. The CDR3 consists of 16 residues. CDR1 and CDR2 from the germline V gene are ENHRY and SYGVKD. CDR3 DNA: TGTGCCATCAGTCGGACTAGCGGGGATTTCGGAGGCGAGCAGTACTTC. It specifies CAISRTSGDFGGEQYF.

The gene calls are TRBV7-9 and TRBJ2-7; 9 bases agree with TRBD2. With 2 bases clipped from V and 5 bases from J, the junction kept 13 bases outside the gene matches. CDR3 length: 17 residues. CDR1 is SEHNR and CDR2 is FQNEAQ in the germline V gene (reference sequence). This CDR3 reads CASSLFPWREGQNEQYF. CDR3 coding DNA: TGTGCCAGCAGCTTATTCCCCTGGCGGGAGGGCCAGAACGAGCAGTACTTC.

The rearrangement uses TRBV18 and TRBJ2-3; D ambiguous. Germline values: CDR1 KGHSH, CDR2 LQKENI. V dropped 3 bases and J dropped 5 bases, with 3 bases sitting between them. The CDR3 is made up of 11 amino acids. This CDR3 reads CASSPKDTQYF. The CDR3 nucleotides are TGTGCCAGCTCACCCAAAGATACGCAGTATTTT.

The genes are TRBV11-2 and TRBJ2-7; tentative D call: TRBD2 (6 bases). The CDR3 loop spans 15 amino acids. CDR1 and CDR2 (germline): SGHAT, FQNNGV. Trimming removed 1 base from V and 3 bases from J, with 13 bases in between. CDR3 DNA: TGTGCCAGCAGCTTAGCGGGAGAGCCAATCTACGAGCAGTACTTC. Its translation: CASSLAGEPIYEQYF.

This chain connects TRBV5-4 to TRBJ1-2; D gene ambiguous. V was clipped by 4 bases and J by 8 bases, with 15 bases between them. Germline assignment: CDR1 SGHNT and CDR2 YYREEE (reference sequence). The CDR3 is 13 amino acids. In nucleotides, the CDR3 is TGTGCCAGCAGCCCGCAAGAGGGTAGCGGCTACACCTTC. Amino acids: CASSPQEGSGYTF.

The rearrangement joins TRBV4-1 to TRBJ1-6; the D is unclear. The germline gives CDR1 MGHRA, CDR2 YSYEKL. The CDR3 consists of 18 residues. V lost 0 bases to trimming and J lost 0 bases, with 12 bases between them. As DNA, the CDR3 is TGCGCCAGCAGCCAAGAGGTGGCAGCAGGCTCCTATAATTCACCCCTCCACTTT. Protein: CASSQEVAAGSYNSPLHF.

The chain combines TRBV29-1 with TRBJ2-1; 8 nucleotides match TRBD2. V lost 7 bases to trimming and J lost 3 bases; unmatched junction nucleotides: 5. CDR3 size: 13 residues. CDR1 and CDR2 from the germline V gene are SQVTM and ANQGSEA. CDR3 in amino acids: CSARTSSYNEQFF. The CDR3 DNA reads TGCAGCGCGCGGACTAGCAGCTACAATGAGCAGTTCTTC.

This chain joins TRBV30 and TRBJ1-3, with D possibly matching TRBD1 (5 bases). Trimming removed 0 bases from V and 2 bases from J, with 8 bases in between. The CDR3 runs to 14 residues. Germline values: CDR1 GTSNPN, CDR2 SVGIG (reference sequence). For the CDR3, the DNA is TGTGCCTGGAGTGTAGGAGGGGCTGGAAACACCATATATTTT. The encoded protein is CAWSVGGAGNTIYF.